These 15 T cell receptor beta chains came from one sample sequenced in a study of blood T cells in healthy people across ages. The use of a sample-barcoded 5' primer and a J-beta primer mix characterized a second PCR of 7 to 11 cycles. A single record per CDR3 protein comes from TCRdb applying MiXCR to the 5' RACE reads. This table holds around 990,000 distinct CDR3 sequences, 35% to 45% found once. Sequenced sample: blood. The origin of the receptors is a man between 18 and 29 years old in good health.

The V and J genes are TRBV7-9 and TRBJ2-5; the D is unclear. Per germline, CDR1 SEHNR and CDR2 FQNEAQ (reference sequence). V shed 1 base and J shed 11 bases, with 17 bases lying between them. CDR3 length equals 14 residues. CDR3: CASSLVVSHNEQYF. CDR3 bases: TGTGCCAGCAGCTTAGTCGTCAGCCACAATGAGCAGTACTTC.

The chain carries TRBV7-9 and TRBJ2-1, with a weak D call TRBD1 (6 bases). The J call may be incorrect, as the DNA end agrees better with TRBJ2-7. Per germline, CDR1 SEHNR and CDR2 FQNEAQ (reference sequence). The CDR3 spans 15 residues. The CDR3 DNA reads as TGTGCCAGCACGCTGGGGGCGAGCTCCTACAATGAGCAGTACTTC. Translated, it gives CASTLGASSYNEQYF.

This clonotype was seen only a few times. This rearrangement joins TRBV6-2 or TRBV6-3 to TRBJ2-3; the D gene could be TRBD1 or TRBD2 (5 bases each). Deletions cut 1 base from V and 1 base from J, with 12 bases between. This CDR3 is 16 amino acids long. The germline V gene has CDR1 MNHEY and CDR2 SVGEGT. Written as DNA, the CDR3 is TGTGCCAGCAGTTACTTCTTGGGGGACCGCACAGATACGCAGTATTTT. Encoded protein: CASSYFLGDRTDTQYF.

This clonotype was seen only a few times. This sequence joins TRBV3-1 and TRBJ2-3; D gene unclear. Germline CDR1 and CDR2: LGHDT and YNNKEL (reference sequence). The CDR3 runs to 16 residues. V was cut by 0 bases and J by 0 bases, with 10 bases left in between. CDR3 nucleotide sequence: TGTGCCAGCAGCCAAGATCTGGGTGAGAGCACAGATACGCAGTATTTT. This codes for CASSQDLGESTDTQYF.

Of note for this clonotype: At one of its ends the junction is not consistent with the germline gene, which may arise from a read error. The rearrangement uses TRBV20-1 and TRBJ2-1, with 10 bases lining up with TRBD1. The V gene's germline CDR1 is DFQATT and CDR2 SNEGSKA (reference sequence). There are 16 residues in the CDR3. The CDR3 DNA follows: TGCAGTGCTAGAGATATGACAGGGGGCGGCTACAATGAGCAGTTATTC. Residues: CSARDMTGGGYNEQLF.

The genes are TRBV6-6 and TRBJ1-1; D call uncertain. V was shortened by 2 bases and J by 7 bases, with 11 bases between the two germline ends. This CDR3 contains 13 residues. Per the germline V gene, CDR1 is MNHNY and CDR2 is SVGAGI (reference sequence). CDR3: CASSYGRAFEAFF. The DNA for the CDR3 is TGTGCCAGCAGTTACGGCAGAGCATTTGAAGCTTTCTTT.

The chain links TRBV4-1 to TRBJ1-6; D unresolved. This CDR3 contains 15 residues. The germline CDR1 and CDR2 sequences are MGHRA and YSYEKL. The germline V and J ends were trimmed by 6 bases and 5 bases, with 14 bases remaining between them. This chain's CDR3 is CASSLGAPNNSPLHF. The CDR3 DNA reads TGCGCCAGCAGTCTGGGCGCCCCCAATAATTCACCCCTCCACTTT.

This chain joins TRBV20-1 and TRBJ1-3, with D possibly matching TRBD1 (6 bases). Germline V CDR1 and CDR2: DFQATT, SNEGSKA (reference sequence). Deletions cut 3 bases from V and 1 base from J, with 16 bases between. CDR3 length: 16 amino acids. CDR3 loop: CSASWAGGLSGNTIYF. The CDR3 DNA reads as TGCAGTGCTAGCTGGGCGGGGGGGCTTTCTGGAAACACCATATATTTT.

Ten or more counts support this clonotype. This rearrangement joins TRBV4-1 to TRBJ1-2; D unresolved. The CDR3 consists of 15 residues. V lost 4 bases and J lost 2, with 14 bases in between. Germline CDR1 reads MGHRA; CDR2 reads YSYEKL. The DNA for the CDR3 is TGCGCCAGCAGCCCGGAAAGTGGCACAAACTATGGCTACACCTTC. This translates into CASSPESGTNYGYTF.

Concerning this clonotype itself: The junction and the germline gene differ at one end; a read error may be behind it. This chain uses TRBV2 with TRBJ2-3, with D possibly matching TRBD1 (6 bases). The germline gives CDR1 SNHLY, CDR2 FYNNEI. The CDR3 is 15 amino acids. This chain's CDR3 is CASSAQRGRTDAQYF. The CDR3, as DNA: TGTGCCAGCAGTGCGCAAAGGGGTAGGACAGATGCGCAGTATTTT.

V gene TRBV12-3 or TRBV12-4 combines with J gene TRBJ1-3; no definite D call. The CDR3 extends over 14 amino acids. Trimming took 3 bases from V and 8 from J, leaving 14 bases between them. The CDR3 is CASSFQASRDTIYF. CDR3 DNA: TGTGCCAGCAGTTTTCAGGCCTCGAGGGACACCATATATTTT.

This clonotype occurred a few times. The chain uses TRBV20-1 and TRBJ2-3; TRBD2 agrees at 9 bases. The germline CDR1 and CDR2 sequences are DFQATT and SNEGSKA (reference sequence). The length of the CDR3 is 16 residues. V was pared by 5 bases and J by 2 bases, with 11 bases of the junction left unmatched. CDR3 nucleotides: TGCAGTGCTGCCGTGGGGCTAGCGGGGACCACAGATACGCAGTATTTT. Its translation: CSAAVGLAGTTDTQYF.

This chain connects TRBV5-6 to TRBJ1-1; 9 positions match TRBD1. J lost 6 bases, V lost 3 bases, and 12 bases had no gene match. Germline values: CDR1 SGHDT, CDR2 YYEEEE. CDR3 length: 16 amino acids. Here the CDR3 DNA reads TGTGCCAGCAGCTCGGACAGGGGAAGACGGAAGGCTGAAGCTTTCTTT. Protein: CASSSDRGRRKAEAFF.

There are a few counts of this clonotype. The rearrangement uses TRBV28 and TRBJ2-7; tentatively, D is TRBD1 (6 bases). V lost 5 bases and J lost 3, with 23 bases in between. CDR1 MDHEN and CDR2 SYDVKM come from the germline V gene. The CDR3 runs to 17 residues. The CDR3 spells CASSTLPPGHQYYEQYF. Here the CDR3 DNA reads TGTGCCAGCAGTACCCTTCCTCCGGGACACCAATACTACGAGCAGTACTTC.

The V and J genes are TRBV9 and TRBJ2-1, with D possibly being TRBD2 (5 bases). V lost 2 bases to trimming and J lost 3 bases, with 12 bases between them. The CDR3 covers 15 residues. From germline, CDR1 is SGDLS and CDR2 YYNGEE. DNA for the CDR3: TGTGCCAGCAGCGTTGGGAGCGGAATCTACAATGAGCAGTTCTTC. Protein product: CASSVGSGIYNEQFF.